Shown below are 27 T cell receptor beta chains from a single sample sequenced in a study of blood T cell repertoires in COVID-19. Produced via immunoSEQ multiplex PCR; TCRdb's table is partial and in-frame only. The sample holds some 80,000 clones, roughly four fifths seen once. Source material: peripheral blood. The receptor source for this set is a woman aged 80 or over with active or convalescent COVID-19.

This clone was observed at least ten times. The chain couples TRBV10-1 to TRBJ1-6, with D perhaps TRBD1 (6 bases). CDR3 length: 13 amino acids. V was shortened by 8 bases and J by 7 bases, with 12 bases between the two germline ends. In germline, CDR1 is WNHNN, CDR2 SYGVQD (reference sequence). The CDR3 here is CASSLDSNSPLHF. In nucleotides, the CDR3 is TGCGCCAGCTCCTTGGACAGCAATTCACCCCTCCACTTT.

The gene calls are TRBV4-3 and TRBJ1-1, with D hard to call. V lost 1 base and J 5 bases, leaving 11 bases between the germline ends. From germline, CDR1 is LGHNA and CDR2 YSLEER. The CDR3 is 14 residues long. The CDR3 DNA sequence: TGCGCCAGCAGCCAAGTCACAGCCCGGACTGAAGCTTTCTTT. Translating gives CASSQVTARTEAFF.

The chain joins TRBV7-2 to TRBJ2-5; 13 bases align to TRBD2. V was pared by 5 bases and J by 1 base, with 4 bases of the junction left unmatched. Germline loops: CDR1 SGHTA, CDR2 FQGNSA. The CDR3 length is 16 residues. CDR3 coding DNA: TGTGCCAGCAGCCTGGGACTAGCGGGGCTCCAAGAGACCCAGTACTTC. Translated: CASSLGLAGLQETQYF.

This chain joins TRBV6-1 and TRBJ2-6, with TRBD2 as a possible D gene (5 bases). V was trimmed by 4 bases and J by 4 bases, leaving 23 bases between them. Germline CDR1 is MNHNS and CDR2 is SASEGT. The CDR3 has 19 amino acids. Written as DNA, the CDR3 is TGTGCCAGCAGTGGCCCAGTTCTCGGACTGGCAGCCGGGGCCAACGTCCTGACTTTC. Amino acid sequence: CASSGPVLGLAAGANVLTF.

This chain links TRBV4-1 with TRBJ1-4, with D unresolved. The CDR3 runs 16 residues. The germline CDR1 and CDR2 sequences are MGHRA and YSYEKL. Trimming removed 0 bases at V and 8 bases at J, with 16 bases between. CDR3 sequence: CASSQDSGAPGEKLFF. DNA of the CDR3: TGCGCCAGCAGCCAAGATTCGGGAGCCCCCGGAGAAAAACTGTTTTTT.

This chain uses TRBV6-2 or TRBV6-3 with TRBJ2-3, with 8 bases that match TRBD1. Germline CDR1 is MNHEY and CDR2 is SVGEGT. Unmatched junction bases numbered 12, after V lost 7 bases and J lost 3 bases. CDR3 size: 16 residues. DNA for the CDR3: TGTGCCAGCACCCCGAGGCAGGGGGCGAGAACAGATACGCAGTATTTT. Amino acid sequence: CASTPRQGARTDTQYF.

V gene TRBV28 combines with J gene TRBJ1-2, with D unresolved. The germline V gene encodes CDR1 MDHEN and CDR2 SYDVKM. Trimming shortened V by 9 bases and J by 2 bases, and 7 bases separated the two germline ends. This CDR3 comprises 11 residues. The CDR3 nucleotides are TGTGCCAGTAGGCGGAACTATGGCTACACCTTC. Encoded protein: CASRRNYGYTF.

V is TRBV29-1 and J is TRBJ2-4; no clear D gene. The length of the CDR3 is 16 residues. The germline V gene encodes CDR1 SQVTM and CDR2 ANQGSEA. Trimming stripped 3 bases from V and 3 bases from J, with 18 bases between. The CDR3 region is CSVEAGWNEGKNIQYF. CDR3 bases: TGCAGCGTTGAGGCAGGATGGAATGAAGGCAAAAACATTCAGTACTTC.

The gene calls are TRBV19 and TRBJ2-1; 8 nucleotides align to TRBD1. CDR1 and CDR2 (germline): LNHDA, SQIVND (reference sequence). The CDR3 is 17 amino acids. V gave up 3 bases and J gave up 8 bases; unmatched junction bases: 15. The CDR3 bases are TGTGCCAGTAGTATTTCACCAGGGGGCGCTTACGTCTATGAGCAGTTCTTC. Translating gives CASSISPGGAYVYEQFF.

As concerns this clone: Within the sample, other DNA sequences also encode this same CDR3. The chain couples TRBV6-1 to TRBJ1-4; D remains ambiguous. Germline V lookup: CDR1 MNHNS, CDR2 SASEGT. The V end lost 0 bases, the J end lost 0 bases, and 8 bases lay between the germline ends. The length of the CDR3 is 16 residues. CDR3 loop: CASSEASLATNEKLFF. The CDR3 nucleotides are TGTGCCAGCAGTGAAGCTTCCCTTGCAACTAATGAAAAACTGTTTTTT.

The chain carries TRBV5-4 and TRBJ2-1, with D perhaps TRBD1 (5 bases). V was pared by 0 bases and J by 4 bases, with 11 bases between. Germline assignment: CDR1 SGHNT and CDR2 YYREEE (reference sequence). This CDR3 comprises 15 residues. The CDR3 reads CASSLDPREYNEQFF. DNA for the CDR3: TGTGCCAGCAGCTTGGATCCCAGGGAATACAATGAGCAGTTCTTC.

DNA for the CDR3: TGTGCCAGCAGCGCTATTCCGGGGGACTCAGGAAACACCATATATTTT. As protein: CASSAIPGDSGNTIYF. The V and J genes are TRBV9 and TRBJ1-3; possible D gene TRBD1, 5 bases. The CDR3 is 16 residues long. Germline-derived CDR1 and CDR2 are SGDLS and YYNGEE. Deletions cut 3 bases from V and 4 bases from J, with 17 bases between.

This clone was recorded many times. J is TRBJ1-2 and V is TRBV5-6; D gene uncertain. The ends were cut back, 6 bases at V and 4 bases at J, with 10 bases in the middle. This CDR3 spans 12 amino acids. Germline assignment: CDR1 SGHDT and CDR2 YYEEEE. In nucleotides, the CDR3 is TGTGCCAGCACCTTAAGCACCTATGGCTACACCTTC. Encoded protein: CASTLSTYGYTF. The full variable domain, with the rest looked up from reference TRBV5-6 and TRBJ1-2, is DAGVTQSPTHLIKTRGQQVTLRCSPKSGHDTVSWYQQALGQGPQFIFQYYEEEERQRGNFPDRFSGHQFPNYSSELNVNALLLGDSALYLCASTLSTYGYTFGSGTRLTVV.

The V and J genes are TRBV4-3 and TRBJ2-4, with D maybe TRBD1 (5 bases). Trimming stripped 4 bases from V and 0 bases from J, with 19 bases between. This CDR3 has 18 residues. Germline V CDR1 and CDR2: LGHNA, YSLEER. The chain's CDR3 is CASSPSWGENLAKNIQYF. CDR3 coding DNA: TGCGCCAGCAGCCCATCGTGGGGCGAGAACCTAGCCAAAAACATTCAGTACTTC.

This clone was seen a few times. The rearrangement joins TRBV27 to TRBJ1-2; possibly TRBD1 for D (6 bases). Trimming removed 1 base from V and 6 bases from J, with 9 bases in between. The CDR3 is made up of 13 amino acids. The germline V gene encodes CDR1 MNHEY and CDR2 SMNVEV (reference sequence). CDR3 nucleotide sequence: TGTGCCAGCAGTTTATTACAGGGCCATGGCTACACCTTC. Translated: CASSLLQGHGYTF.

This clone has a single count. The CDR3 nucleotides are TGCGCCAGCAGCCAAGACCCAGCGGGGACCTACGAGCAGTACTTC. It encodes CASSQDPAGTYEQYF. This chain joins TRBV4-1 and TRBJ2-7, with TRBD2 matching 7 bases. Germline CDR1 and CDR2: MGHRA and YSYEKL. The V segment lost 0 bases and the J segment 2 bases; nucleotides outside the gene matches: 4. The CDR3 length is 15 residues.

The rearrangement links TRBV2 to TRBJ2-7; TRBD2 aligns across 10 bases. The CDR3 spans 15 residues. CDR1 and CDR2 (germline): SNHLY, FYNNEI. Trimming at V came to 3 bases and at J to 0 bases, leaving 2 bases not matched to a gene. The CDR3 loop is CASSEASGSSYEQYF. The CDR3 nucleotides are TGTGCCAGCAGTGAGGCTAGCGGGAGCTCCTACGAGCAGTACTTC.

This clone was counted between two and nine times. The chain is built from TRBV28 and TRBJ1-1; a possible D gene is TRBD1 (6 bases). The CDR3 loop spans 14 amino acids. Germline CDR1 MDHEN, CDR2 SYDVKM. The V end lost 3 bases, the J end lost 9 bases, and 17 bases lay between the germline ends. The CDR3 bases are TGTGCCAGCAGTTTGAACATAAATAGGGGGAAAGCTTTCTTT. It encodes CASSLNINRGKAFF.

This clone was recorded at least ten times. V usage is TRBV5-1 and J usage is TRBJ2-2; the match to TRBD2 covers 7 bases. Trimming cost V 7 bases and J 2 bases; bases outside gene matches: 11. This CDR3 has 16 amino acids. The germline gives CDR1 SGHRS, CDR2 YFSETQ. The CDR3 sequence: CASGQGGTTNTGELFF. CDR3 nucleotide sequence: TGCGCCAGCGGCCAGGGAGGGACTACAAACACCGGGGAGCTGTTTTTT.

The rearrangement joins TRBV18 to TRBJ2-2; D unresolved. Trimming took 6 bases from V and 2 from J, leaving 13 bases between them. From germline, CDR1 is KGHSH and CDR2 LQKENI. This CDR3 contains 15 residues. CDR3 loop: CASSTGQANTGELFF. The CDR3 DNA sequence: TGTGCCAGCTCCACTGGGCAGGCAAACACCGGGGAGCTGTTTTTT.

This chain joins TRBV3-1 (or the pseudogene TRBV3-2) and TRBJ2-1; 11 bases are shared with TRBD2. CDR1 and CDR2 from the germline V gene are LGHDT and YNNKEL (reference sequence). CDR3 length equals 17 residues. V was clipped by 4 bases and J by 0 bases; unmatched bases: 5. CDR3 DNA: TGTGCCAGCAGCCCGGGACTAGCGGCGAGCTCCTACAATGAGCAGTTCTTC. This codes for CASSPGLAASSYNEQFF.

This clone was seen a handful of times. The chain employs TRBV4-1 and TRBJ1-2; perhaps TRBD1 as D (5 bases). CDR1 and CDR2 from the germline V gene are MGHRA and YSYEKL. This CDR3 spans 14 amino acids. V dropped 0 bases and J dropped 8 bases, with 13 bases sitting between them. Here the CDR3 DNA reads TGCGCCAGCAGCCAAGAAGATGGGGGAGGGGGCTACACCTTC. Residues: CASSQEDGGGGYTF.

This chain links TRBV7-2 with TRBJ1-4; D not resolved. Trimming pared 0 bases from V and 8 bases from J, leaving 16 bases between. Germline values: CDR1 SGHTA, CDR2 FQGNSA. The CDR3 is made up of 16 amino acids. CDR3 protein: CASSLALALRGEKLFF. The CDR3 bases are TGTGCCAGCAGCTTAGCGTTAGCCCTACGGGGAGAAAAACTGTTTTTT.

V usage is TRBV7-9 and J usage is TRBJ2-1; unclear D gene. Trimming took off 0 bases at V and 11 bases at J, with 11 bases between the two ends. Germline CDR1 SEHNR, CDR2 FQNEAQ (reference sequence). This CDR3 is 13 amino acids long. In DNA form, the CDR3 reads TGTGCCAGCAGCTTAGCGGTAGTTATCCAGCAGTTCTTC. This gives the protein CASSLAVVIQQFF.

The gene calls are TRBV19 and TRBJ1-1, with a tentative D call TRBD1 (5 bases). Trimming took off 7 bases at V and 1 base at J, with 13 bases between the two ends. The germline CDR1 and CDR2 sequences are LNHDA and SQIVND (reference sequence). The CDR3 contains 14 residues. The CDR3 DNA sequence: TGTGCCAGTATAGGGGCAGGGCGGAACACTGAAGCTTTCTTT. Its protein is CASIGAGRNTEAFF.

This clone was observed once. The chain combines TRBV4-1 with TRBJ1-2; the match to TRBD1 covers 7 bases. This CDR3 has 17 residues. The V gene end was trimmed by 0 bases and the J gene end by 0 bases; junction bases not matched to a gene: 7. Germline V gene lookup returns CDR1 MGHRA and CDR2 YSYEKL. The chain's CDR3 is CASSQESGQRTNYGYTF. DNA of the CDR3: TGCGCCAGCAGCCAAGAGTCGGGACAGAGGACTAACTATGGCTACACCTTC.

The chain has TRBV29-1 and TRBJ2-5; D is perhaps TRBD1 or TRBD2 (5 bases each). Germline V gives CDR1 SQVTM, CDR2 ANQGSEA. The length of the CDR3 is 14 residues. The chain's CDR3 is CSATMDTMSETQYF. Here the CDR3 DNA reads TGCAGTGCGACTATGGACACGATGTCGGAGACCCAGTACTTC.